This T cell receptor beta chain was recovered during a study of memory CD4+ T cells and cytomegalovirus serostatus. Under the authors' procedure: After removing out-of-frame reads, approximately 2 million distinct TCRbeta sequences remained. The assay was immunoSEQ multiplex PCR, and TCRdb's table has in-frame clones only and misses some. V, J and clone size are taken as reported in that table, and D and trimming were inferred from the DNA itself. Of tens of thousands of clones listed, about 80% are singletons. Regarding the study as a whole: Repertoires predicted CMV serostatus with median bootstrapped AUC of about 0.95.

For this clone: Its antigen is not identified.

Losses at the gene ends were 2 bases for V and 0 bases for J; bases not matched to a gene: 7. CDR1 is SGHVS and CDR2 is FNYEAQ in the germline V gene. The CDR3 covers 18 residues. Single viable CD3+CD4+CD8-CD45RO+ cells were sorted as the memory CD4+ T cells. This receptor was identified in an adult in good health and CMV-seropositive. Input material: memory CD4+ T cells from blood. The chain links TRBV7-6 to TRBJ2-2; 9 nucleotides line up with TRBD2. As DNA, the CDR3 is TGTGCCAGCAGCTTATATCCCCTAGCGGGAACGAACACCGGGGAGCTGTTTTTT. Protein: CASSLYPLAGTNTGELFF. Complete variable domain (other parts from reference TRBV7-6 and TRBJ2-2): GAGVSQSPRYKVTKRGQDVALRCDPISGHVSLYWYRQALGQGPEFLTYFNYEAQQDKSGLPNDRFSAERPEGSISTLTIQRTEQRDSAMYRCASSLYPLAGTNTGELFFGEGSRLTVL.